The source of this T cell receptor beta chain is a study of blood T cell repertoires in COVID-19. Turning to the study itself: The samples span acute and convalescent COVID-19 from the United States, Italy and Spain. Sample material is recorded as cDNA or gDNA derived from T cells, B-cell-depleted T cells, or PBMCs.

Trimming cost V 6 bases and J 7 bases, with 18 bases left between them. CDR1 and CDR2 (germline): LGHDT, YNNKEL (reference sequence). The CDR3 covers 14 residues. Assay: immunoSEQ multiplex PCR; the TCRdb copy retains only in-frame clones and omits some. The data hold about 200,000 clones, with 70% to 90% observed a single time. The source material was peripheral blood. The sequence was obtained from a woman in her 70s with COVID-19, enrolled during active disease. The rearrangement uses TRBV3-1 (or the pseudogene TRBV3-2) and TRBJ1-2; perhaps TRBD1 as D (6 bases). CDR3 sequence (DNA): TGTGCCAGCAGTCGACTGGGGGGGCGAAGTGGCTACACCTTC. Its translation is CASSRLGGRSGYTF.